One and the same sample provided the 13 T cell receptor beta chains below, sequenced in a study of blood T cell repertoires in COVID-19 (TCRdb year 2020). Libraries were prepared through the immunoSEQ multiplex PCR assay. Not all clones reach the TCRdb copy of this immuneACCESS table, which keeps in-frame sequences only. Checked studies attribute under half of the gap to unresolved V genes and leave the rest unexplained. Recorded for this sample are 180,000 or so clones; over 70% of them occurred a single time. Of the sample, over 10% is held by the ten largest clones. The sequenced sample was PBMCs or T cells enriched from blood (not recorded which). The origin of the receptors is a woman aged 55-70 years who had recovered from COVID-19.

The chain joins TRBV2 to TRBJ2-5; 10 nucleotides agree with TRBD1. After removal of 8 bases from V and 4 bases from J, the junction contained 4 bases not matched to a gene. The CDR3 runs to 13 residues. Germline V gene data show CDR1 as SNHLY and CDR2 as FYNNEI. DNA for the CDR3: TGTGCCAGCCTCCGGGACAGGGGAGAGACCCAGTACTTC. Translated: CASLRDRGETQYF.

J is TRBJ1-2 and V is TRBV15; D not certain. Germline-derived CDR1 and CDR2 are LNHNV and YYDKDF (reference sequence). The CDR3 is 14 residues long. Trimming took off 4 bases at V and 9 bases at J, with 18 bases between the two ends. This chain's CDR3 is CATSKQDPGFRYTF. For the CDR3, the DNA is TGTGCCACCAGCAAACAAGACCCGGGGTTCCGCTACACCTTC.

The chain recombines TRBV21-1 with TRBJ2-3; the D call of TRBD1 is as the table states it, not checked on the DNA. TRBV21-1 corresponds to a pseudogene. The CDR3 consists of 18 residues. CDR3 amino acids: CASSKLWAHRGETDTQYF. For the CDR3, the DNA is TGTGCCAGCAGCAAACTTTGGGCACACAGGGGAGAGACAGATACGCAGTATTTT.

The chain employs TRBV18 and TRBJ2-3, with D possibly being TRBD2 (7 bases). Germline V gene lookup returns CDR1 KGHSH and CDR2 LQKENI. The CDR3 sequence is 16 residues long. Trimming removed 3 bases from V and 2 bases from J, with 15 bases in between. CDR3 loop: CASSPFRGGPTDTQYF. For the CDR3, the DNA is TGTGCCAGCTCACCTTTTAGGGGGGGGCCCACAGATACGCAGTATTTT.

This clone was counted a single time. The CDR3 loop reads CASSLAGGAPDTQYF. The CDR3 region has the DNA TGTGCCAGCAGCTTAGCGGGCGGAGCCCCAGATACGCAGTATTTT. This sequence joins TRBV5-4 and TRBJ2-3, with D perhaps matching TRBD2 (6 bases). CDR1 is SGHNT and CDR2 is YYREEE in the germline V gene (reference sequence). The V and J ends lost 2 bases and 4 bases respectively, with 14 bases between them. There are 15 residues in the CDR3.

V gene TRBV6-5 combines with J gene TRBJ2-1, with 8 bases that match TRBD2. J was trimmed by 10 bases and V by 4 bases; bases with no gene match: 6. Germline V gives CDR1 MNHEY, CDR2 SVGAGI. There are 13 residues in the CDR3. The DNA for the CDR3 is TGTGCCAGCAGTTCCCGAGCGGGGGTCGAGCAGTTCTTC. As protein: CASSSRAGVEQFF.

V usage is TRBV6-5 and J usage is TRBJ2-7; D is perhaps TRBD2 (6 bases). With 6 bases removed from V and 3 bases from J, the gap between germline ends came to 15 bases. CDR1 MNHEY and CDR2 SVGAGI come from the germline V gene. CDR3 length equals 14 residues. CDR3 loop: CASRTGTSFYEQYF. The CDR3 nucleotides are TGTGCCAGCAGAACCGGGACTTCCTTCTACGAGCAGTACTTC.

The rearrangement joins TRBV5-4 to TRBJ2-2; D perhaps matches TRBD2 (7 bases). The CDR3 extends over 16 amino acids. V lost 4 bases and J lost 5, with 18 bases in between. Germline V gene lookup returns CDR1 SGHNT and CDR2 YYREEE (reference sequence). The CDR3 DNA is TGTGCCAGCAGCCTCGAAGGGGGGGCCCGGACCGGGGAGCTGTTTTTT. Amino acid sequence: CASSLEGGARTGELFF.

The rearrangement joins TRBV3-1 (or the pseudogene TRBV3-2) to TRBJ2-3; D perhaps matches TRBD2 (6 bases). This CDR3 is 16 amino acids long. Germline V gene data show CDR1 as LGHDT and CDR2 as YNNKEL (reference sequence). V lost 7 bases to trimming and J lost 4 bases, with 21 bases between them. The CDR3 loop reads CASTLNYGGKADTQYF. Written as DNA, the CDR3 is TGTGCCAGCACCCTAAACTACGGCGGGAAGGCAGATACGCAGTATTTT.

The J gene is TRBJ1-3, the V gene TRBV5-4; no firm D call. CDR3 length: 14 amino acids. V was shortened by 4 bases and J by 1 base, with 9 bases between the two germline ends. Germline values: CDR1 SGHNT, CDR2 YYREEE (reference sequence). CDR3 sequence: CASSRPESGNTIYF. The CDR3 region has the DNA TGTGCCAGCAGCCGCCCGGAGTCTGGAAACACCATATATTTT. The entire variable domain, with the rest obtained from reference TRBV5-4 and TRBJ1-3, is as follows: ETGVTQSPTHLIKTRGQQVTLRCSSQSGHNTVSWYQQALGQGPQFIFQYYREEENGRGNFPPRFSGLQFPNYSSELNVNALELDDSALYLCASSRPESGNTIYFGEGSWLTVV.

This sequence joins TRBV5-1 and TRBJ1-2; D might be TRBD1 (6 bases). The V gene's germline CDR1 is SGHRS and CDR2 YFSETQ. Trimming took off 0 bases at V and 4 bases at J, with 10 bases between the two ends. This CDR3 contains 14 residues. The CDR3 DNA reads as TGCGCCAGCAGCTTGGTTCTGGACAGCTATGGCTACACCTTC. Translated: CASSLVLDSYGYTF.

The V gene is TRBV18, the J gene TRBJ1-2; TRBD1 is a possible D gene (6 bases). Germline CDR1 is KGHSH and CDR2 is LQKENI. There are 13 residues in the CDR3. V shed 0 bases and J shed 6 bases, with 8 bases lying between them. CDR3: CASSPPGADGYTF. CDR3 coding DNA: TGTGCCAGCTCACCACCGGGGGCAGATGGCTACACCTTC.

The V call is TRBV5-1, the J call TRBJ1-4; the match to TRBD1 covers 7 bases. The length of the CDR3 is 15 residues. With V trimmed by 4 bases and J by 4 bases, 7 bases remained unmatched. Germline V lookup: CDR1 SGHRS, CDR2 YFSETQ. This CDR3 reads CASSPGQVLNEKLFF. CDR3 DNA: TGCGCCAGCAGCCCAGGACAGGTCCTTAATGAAAAACTGTTTTTT. Based on the CDR3 plus reference TRBV5-1 and TRBJ1-4, the full variable domain is KAGVTQTPRYLIKTRGQQVTLSCSPISGHRSVSWYQQTPGQGLQFLFEYFSETQRNKGNFPGRFSGRQFSNSRSEMNVSTLELGDSALYLCASSPGQVLNEKLFFGSGTQLSVL.